The T cell receptor beta chain described here comes from a study of blood T cell repertoires in COVID-19. Study details: The study drew acute and convalescent COVID-19 samples from the United States, Italy and Spain. The analysed material was cDNA or gDNA that came from T cells, B-cell-depleted T cells, or PBMCs.

The CDR3 extends over 16 amino acids. V shed 6 bases, J shed 3 bases, and the junction held 8 bases outside the gene matches. Per the germline V gene, CDR1 is LNHDA and CDR2 is SQIVND (reference sequence). Per the original data handling: Cell counts per sample came from amplifying reference gene primers. Here immunoSEQ multiplex PCR was the method, and the copy in TCRdb shows in-frame clones only, minus some. Clone size and the V and J calls come from that table; the DNA yielded D and trimming. The sample lists about 77,000 clones; 90% were seen once. Sequenced material: peripheral blood. This TCR came from a woman older than 75 with active or convalescent COVID-19. This sequence joins TRBV19 and TRBJ2-2, with 9 bases aligning to TRBD1. The CDR3 DNA is TGTGCCAGTAGCGCGGAGACAGGGGGTTACACCGGGGAGCTGTTTTTT. This codes for CASSAETGGYTGELFF.